This T cell receptor beta chain was identified in a study of T cell changes during pregnancy in multiple sclerosis. CDR3 length: 16 residues. The V gene's germline CDR1 is SGHRS and CDR2 YFSETQ. Losses at the gene ends were 5 bases for V and 0 bases for J; bases not matched to a gene: 4. The protocol was immunoSEQ multiplex PCR, while the TCRdb copy is restricted to in-frame clones and leaves out a portion. Of under 55,000 clones in the sample, about 90% are singletons; the top ten hold roughly a tenth. This chain links TRBV5-1 with TRBJ1-3; 11 bases match TRBD1. The starting material was CD8+ T cells from peripheral blood mononuclear cells, obtained after pregnancy. The clonotype was recovered from a female donor with multiple sclerosis, enrolled in a pregnancy study. CDR3 sequence: CASSPGQGASGNTIYF. CDR3 nucleotide sequence: TGCGCCAGCAGTCCCGGACAGGGGGCCTCTGGAAACACCATATATTTT.